This T cell receptor (beta chain) was identified in a study of technical replicates of blood from several donors. Assay used: immunoSEQ multiplex PCR; TCRdb lists only in-frame clones, some missing. Seen here are about 75,000 clones, roughly nine tenths observed once, and the top ten hold 0.3% to 0.4%. The V gene end was trimmed by 1 base and the J gene end by 4 bases; junction bases not matched to a gene: 3. CDR1 SGHDN and CDR2 FVKESK come from the germline V gene. CDR3 length: 15 amino acids. This TCR came from a human donor in good health. Some clones in this sample may be carry-over from other donors' samples. This sequence joins TRBV14 and TRBJ2-1, with 8 nucleotides matching TRBD2. Specimen: T cells isolated from PBMCs. CDR3 in amino acids: CASSQVGGGYNEQFF. In DNA form, the CDR3 reads TGTGCCAGCAGCCAAGTCGGGGGGGGTTACAATGAGCAGTTCTTC.